This T cell receptor (beta chain) is from a study of blood T cell repertoires in COVID-19. The wider study: PBMCs, B-cell-depleted T cells, or T cells provided the cDNA or gDNA that made up the material.

V lost 4 bases, J lost 3 bases, and 4 bases stayed unmatched. The CDR3 totals 14 residues. Germline CDR1 is SEHNR and CDR2 is FQNEAQ (reference sequence). Assay used: immunoSEQ multiplex PCR; TCRdb lists only in-frame clones, some missing. This sample yields approximately 190,000 clones, of which around 83% are seen a single time; 20% to 25% belongs to the top ten. Participant ages covered roughly 18 to 90 years across 24 US areas. The chain joins TRBV7-9 to TRBJ2-7; 9 positions agree with TRBD1. The receptor comes from a woman aged 40 to 50 in a cohort exposed to, infected with or recovered from COVID-19 (not recorded which). The sample comprised PBMCs or T cells enriched from blood (not recorded which). DNA for the CDR3: TGTGCCAGCAGCTGGGACAGGGTGGGCTACGAGCAGTACTTC. Translation gives CASSWDRVGYEQYF.